What follows are 31 T cell receptor beta chains derived from one specimen sequenced in a study of vaccination effects on CD4 cells after COVID-19. Repertoires were generated with immunoSEQ multiplex PCR, while TCRdb's copy carries only in-frame clones and drops some. The sample contains approximately 16,000 clones, 65% to 75% of which appear only once. Antigens of these TCRs are unknown. The ViraFEST assay expanded antigen-specific CD4+ T cells with viral peptide pools before sequencing. Following 10 days of culture, CD4+ T cells were isolated. Either the BNT162b2 or mRNA-1273 vaccine was given to participants in two doses. The specimen comprised CD4+ T cells from PBMCs cultured with HCoV-NL63 spike peptides, sampled after COVID-19 vaccination. The receptors shown here come from a human donor who received a COVID-19 vaccine.

The rearrangement uses TRBV2 and TRBJ1-4; D is uncertain. This CDR3 is 13 amino acids long. Germline V gene data show CDR1 as SNHLY and CDR2 as FYNNEI. The V end was cut by 2 bases, the J end by 14 bases, with 15 bases between. This chain's CDR3 is CASSEPAARNLFF. CDR3 coding DNA: TGTGCCAGCAGTGAACCCGCAGCAAGGAATCTGTTTTTT. Looking up the rest from reference TRBV2 and TRBJ1-4 gives the full variable domain: EPEVTQTPSHQVTQMGQEVILRCVPISNHLYFYWYRQILGQKVEFLVSFYNNEISEKSEIFDDQFSVERPDGSNFTLKIRSTKLEDSAMYFCASSEPAARNLFFGSGTQLSVL.

CDR3 loop: CASTPLRTGYSGANVLTF. The CDR3 DNA follows: TGCGCCAGCACCCCGCTAAGGACAGGTTACTCTGGGGCCAACGTCCTGACTTTC. The chain has TRBV5-1 and TRBJ2-6; TRBD1 matches 7 bases. V dropped 6 bases and J dropped 0; count of bases not matched to a gene: 12. Germline values: CDR1 SGHRS, CDR2 YFSETQ. CDR3 size: 18 residues.

V is TRBV5-6 and J is TRBJ1-2; 7 nucleotides agree with TRBD1. In germline, CDR1 is SGHDT, CDR2 YYEEEE. After removal of 4 bases from V and 8 bases from J, the junction contained 11 bases not matched to a gene. The CDR3 has 14 amino acids. The chain's CDR3 is CASSAAWTGEGYTF. CDR3 sequence (DNA): TGTGCCAGCAGCGCGGCCTGGACAGGTGAGGGCTACACCTTC.

The chain carries TRBV9 and TRBJ2-2; D unresolved. The CDR3 consists of 15 residues. Germline V gene sequence: CDR1 SGDLS, CDR2 YYNGEE. V was cut by 0 bases and J by 2 bases, with 8 bases left in between. The CDR3 DNA reads as TGTGCCAGCAGCGTAGGGTCCGTTAACACCGGGGAGCTGTTTTTT. Translated: CASSVGSVNTGELFF.

CDR3: CAISLAPGNTEAFF. CDR3 nucleotide sequence: TGTGCCATCAGCCTTGCCCCGGGGAACACTGAAGCTTTCTTT. The gene calls are TRBV10-3 and TRBJ1-1; D uncertain. V gave up 6 bases and J gave up 1 base, with 12 bases separating them. This CDR3 is 14 amino acids long. Germline loops: CDR1 ENHRY, CDR2 SYGVKD.

The V call is TRBV4-1, the J call TRBJ2-1, with 7 nucleotides matching TRBD1. This CDR3 is 20 amino acids long. The germline gives CDR1 MGHRA, CDR2 YSYEKL. Trimming at V came to 3 bases and at J to 3 bases, leaving 20 bases not matched to a gene. The CDR3 DNA reads TGCGCCAGCAGCCAGGGACCGGCGAAAAGACAGGGCCCGGGCTACAATGAGCAGTTCTTC. It specifies CASSQGPAKRQGPGYNEQFF.

The chain employs TRBV5-4 and TRBJ2-5; no clear D. The V gene lost 0 bases and the J gene lost 1 base, with 10 bases spanning the gap. This CDR3 region has 15 residues. Germline CDR1 and CDR2: SGHNT and YYREEE (reference sequence). This CDR3 reads CASSLVGRPQETQYF. For the CDR3, the DNA is TGTGCCAGCAGCTTGGTTGGGCGACCCCAAGAGACCCAGTACTTC.

V is TRBV12-3 or TRBV12-4 and J is TRBJ1-2; D call uncertain. This CDR3 spans 13 amino acids. Deletions cut 2 bases from V and 3 bases from J, with 7 bases between. CDR3 bases: TGTGCCAGCAGTTTATTCGGGGACTATGGCTACACCTTC. Protein product: CASSLFGDYGYTF.

The J gene is TRBJ2-7, the V gene TRBV5-6; 7 nucleotides line up with TRBD2. This CDR3 is built from 15 residues. The V gene's germline CDR1 is SGHDT and CDR2 YYEEEE. V was clipped by 2 bases and J by 0 bases; unmatched bases: 5. The CDR3 is CASSLAGSDSYEQYF. The DNA of the CDR3 is TGTGCCAGCAGCTTAGCGGGGTCTGACTCCTACGAGCAGTACTTC.

The chain couples TRBV6-2 or TRBV6-3 to TRBJ2-5, with 10 bases matching TRBD2. Germline values: CDR1 MNHEY, CDR2 SVGEGT. Trimming at V came to 4 bases and at J to 5 bases, leaving 7 bases not matched to a gene. The CDR3 contains 15 residues. This CDR3 reads CASSWNLAGAETQYF. DNA for the CDR3: TGTGCCAGCAGTTGGAATCTAGCGGGGGCGGAGACCCAGTACTTC.

The sample holds one count of this clone. The V gene is TRBV6-5, the J gene TRBJ1-4; D is possibly TRBD1 (6 bases). This CDR3 comprises 14 residues. CDR1 is MNHEY and CDR2 is SVGAGI in the germline V gene. V was clipped by 6 bases and J by 8 bases, with 16 bases between them. This chain's CDR3 is CASSTSPGGEKLFF. CDR3 in DNA: TGTGCCAGCAGCACCTCTCCCGGGGGCGAAAAACTGTTTTTT.

A note on this clone: The germline gene is not matched at one end of the junction; a read error may be the cause. V and J are TRBV7-7 and TRBJ1-5; 7 bases match TRBD1. The CDR3 is 13 amino acids. The germline CDR1 and CDR2 sequences are SSHAT and FNYEAQ (reference sequence). CDR3 DNA sequence: TGTGCTAGCAGCCTGGACAGGACAAGCCCCCAGCATTTT. Amino acids: CASSLDRTSPQHF.

The chain combines TRBV4-2 with TRBJ2-7; TRBD1 is a possible D gene (5 bases). V was clipped by 1 base and J by 9 bases, with 13 bases between them. The CDR3 contains 13 residues. Germline CDR1 and CDR2: LGHNA and YNFKEQ. CDR3 residues: CASSQGKQELQYF. The CDR3 DNA is TGTGCCAGCAGCCAAGGTAAACAGGAACTGCAGTACTTC.

This sequence joins TRBV11-3 and TRBJ2-3; D remains unclear. The CDR3 has 14 amino acids. Trimming left V 1 base short and J 2 bases short, with 7 bases between. CDR1 is SGHNT, CDR2 YENEEA, per germline. CDR3 loop: CASSLAGNTDTQYF. The CDR3 bases are TGTGCCAGCAGCTTAGCGGGCAACACAGATACGCAGTATTTT.

This chain uses TRBV19 with TRBJ1-6; 8 nucleotides line up with TRBD1. V lost 5 bases and J lost 5; bases outside the gene matches: 8. Germline CDR1 is LNHDA and CDR2 is SQIVND (reference sequence). The CDR3 totals 16 residues. CDR3 in DNA: TGTGCCAGTAGTGCGCAGGGGGCGACCCATAATTCACCCCTCCACTTT. The encoded protein is CASSAQGATHNSPLHF.

This sequence joins TRBV29-1 and TRBJ2-3, with D possibly being TRBD2 (6 bases). Per the germline V gene, CDR1 is SQVTM and CDR2 is ANQGSEA. This CDR3 is built from 14 residues. Trimming shortened V by 4 bases and J by 0 bases, and 11 bases separated the two germline ends. CDR3 loop: CSVGVAASTDTQYF. CDR3 DNA sequence: TGCAGCGTTGGGGTAGCGGCTAGCACAGATACGCAGTATTTT.

The chain uses TRBV18 and TRBJ1-6; 8 bases align to TRBD1. The CDR3 spans 16 residues. The trim removed 2 bases at V and 5 bases at J, leaving 5 bases unmatched. Germline values: CDR1 KGHSH, CDR2 LQKENI. CDR3 in amino acids: CASSPNGQGNNSPLHF. DNA of the CDR3: TGTGCCAGCTCACCAAATGGACAGGGCAATAATTCACCCCTCCACTTT.

This clone has just a few counts. The genes are TRBV6-2 or TRBV6-3 and TRBJ2-3, with D perhaps given as TRBD1 or TRBD2 (5 bases each). This CDR3 region has 15 residues. Germline V gives CDR1 MNHEY, CDR2 SVGEGT. With 6 bases removed from V and 0 bases from J, the gap between germline ends came to 13 bases. The CDR3 DNA reads TGTGCCAGCAGCCCCATGGGGGTGAGCACAGATACGCAGTATTTT. Translated, it gives CASSPMGVSTDTQYF.

V gene TRBV9 combines with J gene TRBJ2-1, with TRBD1 matching over 9 bases. Trimming removed 2 bases from V and 5 bases from J; junction bases left unmatched: 5. Per germline, CDR1 SGDLS and CDR2 YYNGEE. The CDR3 extends over 15 amino acids. This CDR3 reads CASSVRDRANNEQFF. The DNA of the CDR3 is TGTGCCAGCAGCGTGAGGGACAGGGCAAACAATGAGCAGTTCTTC.

This clone has more than one count but fewer than ten. This chain links TRBV6-6 with TRBJ1-5, with TRBD1 matching over 12 bases. Trimming took 8 bases from V and 7 from J; bases not matched to a gene: 6. The CDR3 has 14 residues. Germline-derived CDR1 and CDR2 are MNHNY and SVGAGI (reference sequence). The CDR3 loop is CASRDRGLGQPQHF. CDR3 DNA: TGTGCCAGCCGGGACAGGGGGCTTGGGCAGCCCCAGCATTTT.

J is TRBJ2-3 and V is TRBV12-5; D is unclear. The CDR3 is 11 amino acids. Trimming stripped 1 base from V and 6 bases from J, with 2 bases between. Germline V gene data show CDR1 as LGHNT and CDR2 as FRNRAP. The CDR3 is CASGLGDTQYF. The CDR3 DNA sequence: TGTGCTAGTGGTTTGGGGGATACGCAGTATTTT.

The chain recombines TRBV7-2 with TRBJ1-1, with D possibly TRBD1 on 5 matching bases. V was shortened by 2 bases and J by 5 bases, with 9 bases between the two germline ends. The germline gives CDR1 SGHTA, CDR2 FQGNSA. This CDR3 is 13 amino acids long. The CDR3 spells CASSLQGKTEAFF. The CDR3 region has the DNA TGTGCCAGCAGCTTACAGGGTAAAACTGAAGCTTTCTTT.

The J gene is TRBJ2-2, the V gene TRBV28; D gene uncertain. The germline V gene encodes CDR1 MDHEN and CDR2 SYDVKM. The CDR3 loop spans 14 amino acids. V was trimmed by 6 bases and J by 0 bases, leaving 8 bases between them. The CDR3 DNA follows: TGTGCCAGCAGCCAGGAGACGAACACCGGGGAGCTGTTTTTT. It yields the protein CASSQETNTGELFF.

In this sample, this clone turned up a few times. V gene TRBV5-4 combines with J gene TRBJ1-4; D ambiguous. The V end was cut by 4 bases, the J end by 8 bases, with 12 bases between. The CDR3 totals 13 residues. The germline CDR1 and CDR2 sequences are SGHNT and YYREEE (reference sequence). The CDR3 reads CASSLVPGEKLFF. CDR3 bases: TGTGCCAGCAGCCTTGTGCCTGGGGAAAAACTGTTTTTT.

The chain carries TRBV3-1 (or the pseudogene TRBV3-2) and TRBJ1-1, with D maybe TRBD1 (5 bases). This CDR3 contains 16 residues. The germline V gene encodes CDR1 LGHDT and CDR2 YNNKEL (reference sequence). V was cut by 0 bases and J by 1 base, with 12 bases left in between. CDR3 sequence reads: CASSQDGGRGNTEAFF. The CDR3 DNA follows: TGTGCCAGCAGCCAAGACGGGGGGAGAGGGAACACTGAAGCTTTCTTT.

This clone was counted a few times. The chain combines TRBV20-1 with TRBJ1-1; 8 nucleotides align to TRBD1. V shed 4 bases and J 10 bases; nucleotides not matched to a gene: 2. This CDR3 is built from 10 residues. Germline values: CDR1 DFQATT, CDR2 SNEGSKA (reference sequence). CDR3 amino acids: CSATGQGAFF. The DNA of the CDR3 is TGCAGTGCTACCGGACAGGGAGCTTTCTTT.

V usage is TRBV4-2 and J usage is TRBJ1-2; 8 bases match TRBD1. Germline V gives CDR1 LGHNA, CDR2 YNFKEQ. The CDR3 runs 16 residues. Losses at the gene ends were 0 bases for V and 2 bases for J; bases not matched to a gene: 5. The CDR3 loop reads CASSQETGQANYGYTF. The CDR3 DNA sequence: TGTGCCAGCAGCCAAGAAACGGGACAGGCGAACTATGGCTACACCTTC.

V is TRBV27 and J is TRBJ1-2; D is possibly TRBD1 (5 bases). V lost 8 bases and J lost 5, with 15 bases in between. This CDR3 has 13 amino acids. Per germline, CDR1 MNHEY and CDR2 SMNVEV (reference sequence). DNA of the CDR3: TGTGCCAGCGCAGCCAGGGCGAGGTATGGCTACACCTTC. This gives the protein CASAARARYGYTF.

This clone was observed a few times. The chain employs TRBV7-9 and TRBJ1-6, with D tentatively TRBD1 (5 bases). CDR1 SEHNR and CDR2 FQNEAQ come from the germline V gene (reference sequence). The CDR3 totals 17 residues. Between the trimmed V and J ends, which lost 5 bases and 4 bases, there was a span of 18 bases. Here the CDR3 reads CASSHLSPAGYNSPLHF. DNA for the CDR3: TGTGCCAGCAGCCACCTTAGTCCCGCAGGGTATAATTCACCCCTCCACTTT.

This clone was seen a handful of times. This specimen includes other DNA sequences encoding the same CDR3. The gene calls are TRBV7-2 and TRBJ2-2; D unclear. Germline CDR1 and CDR2: SGHTA and FQGNSA. CDR3 size: 12 residues. Trimming pared 4 bases from V and 3 bases from J, leaving 3 bases between. Written as DNA, the CDR3 is TGTGCCAGCAGCTCGGACACCGGGGAGCTGTTTTTT. The encoded protein is CASSSDTGELFF.

The CDR3 loop reads CASSPRLGTDTQYF. In DNA, the CDR3 is TGTGCCAGCAGCCCCAGACTGGGCACAGATACGCAGTATTTT. The chain joins TRBV9 to TRBJ2-3, with D unresolved. V was clipped by 4 bases and J by 1 base, with 10 bases between them. Germline CDR1 reads SGDLS; CDR2 reads YYNGEE. The CDR3 consists of 14 residues.